The rows below give T cell receptor beta chains drawn from one sample of a study of blood T cell repertoires in COVID-19. Profiling relied on immunoSEQ multiplex PCR, and the TCRdb table lists in-frame clones only, not all of them. The sample carries 200,000 or so clones, 88% recorded once. Sequencing was done on a sample of PBMCs or T cells enriched from blood (not recorded which). The receptors were gathered from a woman in her twenties or thirties who had recovered from COVID-19. The CDR3 runs from the conserved cysteine through the conserved F or W. The order of the fields is J gene, D gene, V gene, clone size, CDR3 DNA, CDR3 protein. A D gene is named only where the DNA matches it firmly. For some rows the clone size is stated as once, few or many, or as a class when expanded; others skip it.

j_call: TRBJ1-1; d_call: -; v_call: TRBV4-2; clone_size: -; cdr3_nt: TGTGCCAGCAGCCCACACCAAAAAACCTCGACAGGCCACACTGAAGCTTTCTTT; cdr3_aa: CASSPHQKTSTGHTEAFF
j_call: TRBJ2-2; d_call: TRBD1; v_call: TRBV29-1; clone_size: -; cdr3_nt: TGCAGCGTCGCTACAGGGGGAGGCGGGGAGCTGTTTTTT; cdr3_aa: CSVATGGGGELFF
j_call: TRBJ1-6; d_call: TRBD1; v_call: TRBV9; clone_size: -; cdr3_nt: TGTGCCAGCAGCGGCGGGACAGGGGGCAATTCACCCCTCCACTTT; cdr3_aa: CASSGGTGGNSPLHF
j_call: TRBJ1-3; d_call: -; v_call: TRBV9; clone_size: -; cdr3_nt: TGTGCCAGCAGCGTAGGCGGGACTAACGGAAACACCATATATTTT; cdr3_aa: CASSVGGTNGNTIYF
j_call: TRBJ1-1; d_call: -; v_call: TRBV15; clone_size: -; cdr3_nt: TGTGCCACCAGCAGGGCCCAGATGAACACTGAAGCTTTCTTT; cdr3_aa: CATSRAQMNTEAFF
j_call: TRBJ2-1; d_call: TRBD1; v_call: TRBV4-3; clone_size: -; cdr3_nt: TGCGCCAGCAGCCAAGATCTTGACAGGGGGACCTCCTACAATGAGCAGTTCTTC; cdr3_aa: CASSQDLDRGTSYNEQFF
j_call: TRBJ1-3; d_call: -; v_call: TRBV7-9; clone_size: -; cdr3_nt: TGTGCCAGCAGTCCACAGGGTTCGGGAAACACCATATATTTT; cdr3_aa: CASSPQGSGNTIYF
j_call: TRBJ1-6; d_call: -; v_call: TRBV7-3; clone_size: -; cdr3_nt: TGTGCCAGCAGCTCTAACCCTAATTCACCCCTCCACTTT; cdr3_aa: CASSSNPNSPLHF
j_call: TRBJ1-2; d_call: TRBD1; v_call: TRBV3-1/TRBV3-2; clone_size: -; cdr3_nt: TGTGCCAGCAGCCAAGACTGGGACAGGGGGAACTATGGCTACACCTTC; cdr3_aa: CASSQDWDRGNYGYTF
j_call: TRBJ1-2; d_call: TRBD1; v_call: TRBV2; clone_size: few; cdr3_nt: TGTGCCAGCGAACCCGACAGGGATGACTATGGCTACACCTTC; cdr3_aa: CASEPDRDDYGYTF
j_call: TRBJ1-1; d_call: -; v_call: TRBV6-5; clone_size: many; cdr3_nt: TGTGCCAGCAGTTACTGGCAGGCCACCGCCACTGAAGCTTTCTTT; cdr3_aa: CASSYWQATATEAFF
j_call: TRBJ2-7; d_call: -; v_call: TRBV7-2; clone_size: -; cdr3_nt: TGTGCCAGCAGCTTACGAGGGCGGGGCGAGTACGAGCAGTACTTC; cdr3_aa: CASSLRGRGEYEQYF
j_call: TRBJ1-4; d_call: TRBD1; v_call: TRBV7-8; clone_size: -; cdr3_nt: TGTGCCAGCAGCATACAGGGGTCTAATGAAAAACTGTTTTTT; cdr3_aa: CASSIQGSNEKLFF
j_call: TRBJ2-2; d_call: -; v_call: TRBV9; clone_size: -; cdr3_nt: TGTGCCAGCAGCCCCTACGATAGCTTCACCGGGGAGCTGTTTTTT; cdr3_aa: CASSPYDSFTGELFF
j_call: TRBJ2-3; d_call: -; v_call: TRBV7-3; clone_size: -; cdr3_nt: TGTGCCAGCAGTACAAGGTCGGGAGCTAGCACAGATACGCAGTATTTT; cdr3_aa: CASSTRSGASTDTQYF
j_call: TRBJ2-5; d_call: TRBD1; v_call: TRBV24-1; clone_size: -; cdr3_nt: TGTGCCACCAGTGATGGGACAGGAGCAGAGACCCAGTACTTC; cdr3_aa: CATSDGTGAETQYF
j_call: TRBJ2-5; d_call: -; v_call: TRBV3-1/TRBV3-2; clone_size: -; cdr3_nt: TGTGCCAGCAGCCAAAGAACGCGGGATCAAGAGACCCAGTACTTC; cdr3_aa: CASSQRTRDQETQYF
j_call: TRBJ2-2; d_call: -; v_call: TRBV4-3; clone_size: -; cdr3_nt: TGCGCCAGCAGCCAAGATCGCGGGAAGAACACCGGGGAGCTGTTTTTT; cdr3_aa: CASSQDRGKNTGELFF
j_call: TRBJ1-2; d_call: TRBD1; v_call: TRBV5-4; clone_size: -; cdr3_nt: TGTGCCAGCAGCTTTAACAGGGGGCTTGGCTACACCTTC; cdr3_aa: CASSFNRGLGYTF
j_call: TRBJ1-2; d_call: -; v_call: TRBV6-5; clone_size: -; cdr3_nt: TGTGCCAGCAGTTGGTCAGGGGTCGGCTACACCTTC; cdr3_aa: CASSWSGVGYTF
j_call: TRBJ2-2; d_call: -; v_call: TRBV19; clone_size: -; cdr3_nt: TGTGCCAGTAGTCCCCGGAGGGCCGGGGAGCTGTTTTTT; cdr3_aa: CASSPRRAGELFF
j_call: TRBJ2-3; d_call: -; v_call: TRBV14; clone_size: -; cdr3_nt: TGTGCCAGCAGCCGGACTTCTCAAAGCACAGATACGCAGTATTTT; cdr3_aa: CASSRTSQSTDTQYF
j_call: TRBJ1-3; d_call: -; v_call: TRBV5-5; clone_size: -; cdr3_nt: TGTGCCAGCAGTTCCCACCCCGGGTCCCTCTCTGGAAACACCATATATTTT; cdr3_aa: CASSSHPGSLSGNTIYF
j_call: TRBJ2-2; d_call: TRBD2; v_call: TRBV7-2; clone_size: -; cdr3_nt: TGTGCCAGCAGCCGGACTAGCGGGGGGCCCGGGGAGCTGTTTTTT; cdr3_aa: CASSRTSGGPGELFF
j_call: TRBJ1-6; d_call: -; v_call: TRBV11-2; clone_size: -; cdr3_nt: TGTGCCAGCAGCTCAGGTGTACCCCTCCACTTT; cdr3_aa: CASSSGVPLHF
j_call: TRBJ2-7; d_call: TRBD2; v_call: TRBV14; clone_size: -; cdr3_nt: TGTGCCAGCAGCCAGAATGGCGGGGGGAGATCCTACGAGCAGTACTTC; cdr3_aa: CASSQNGGGRSYEQYF
j_call: TRBJ1-1; d_call: TRBD1; v_call: TRBV9; clone_size: few; cdr3_nt: TGTGCCAGCAGCGCCGGGACAGGGGGCCTCACAGATGAAGCTTTCTTT; cdr3_aa: CASSAGTGGLTDEAFF
j_call: TRBJ1-5; d_call: -; v_call: TRBV7-8; clone_size: -; cdr3_nt: TGTGCCAGCAGCTTTATTGGAGAGGCTCAGCCCCAGCATTTT; cdr3_aa: CASSFIGEAQPQHF
j_call: TRBJ1-4; d_call: -; v_call: TRBV5-1; clone_size: -; cdr3_nt: TGCGCCAGCAGTCCCTGGGGAGAGAATGAAAAACTGTTTTTT; cdr3_aa: CASSPWGENEKLFF
j_call: TRBJ1-2; d_call: -; v_call: TRBV15; clone_size: few; cdr3_nt: TGTGCCACCAGCAGAGATGCAGGGAGGAGGGTTGACTATGGCTACACCTTC; cdr3_aa: CATSRDAGRRVDYGYTF
j_call: TRBJ1-2; d_call: TRBD1; v_call: TRBV6-5; clone_size: -; cdr3_nt: TGTGCCAGCAGCCAAGGGACAGCGTTTAACTATGGCTACACCTTC; cdr3_aa: CASSQGTAFNYGYTF
j_call: TRBJ1-2; d_call: -; v_call: TRBV2; clone_size: -; cdr3_nt: TGTGCCAGCGCTCTTCTCTTAGAGGGCTACACCTTC; cdr3_aa: CASALLLEGYTF
j_call: TRBJ1-6; d_call: TRBD1; v_call: TRBV6-5; clone_size: few; cdr3_nt: TGTGCCAGCAGTTACTCGAAGAGGGGGCAATCACCCCTCCACTTT; cdr3_aa: CASSYSKRGQSPLHF
j_call: TRBJ1-3; d_call: -; v_call: TRBV10-2; clone_size: -; cdr3_nt: TGCGCCAGCAGTGGGATGACTAGTGGAAACACCATATATTTT; cdr3_aa: CASSGMTSGNTIYF
j_call: TRBJ2-6; d_call: -; v_call: TRBV4-1; clone_size: -; cdr3_nt: TGCGCCAGCAGCCTCCAGGGAACTGGGGCCAACGTCCTGACTTTC; cdr3_aa: CASSLQGTGANVLTF
j_call: TRBJ2-7; d_call: TRBD1; v_call: TRBV28; clone_size: -; cdr3_nt: TGTGCCAGCACGACAGGGAGTGGTGGCGAGCAGTACTTC; cdr3_aa: CASTTGSGGEQYF
j_call: TRBJ1-2; d_call: -; v_call: TRBV12-3/TRBV12-4; clone_size: few; cdr3_nt: TGTGCCAGCAGTCCCGGACTGTTCTATGGCTACACCTTC; cdr3_aa: CASSPGLFYGYTF
j_call: TRBJ2-2; d_call: -; v_call: TRBV2; clone_size: -; cdr3_nt: TGTGCCAGCAGTGCCACAGGGTACTCGAACACCGGGGAGCTGTTTTTT; cdr3_aa: CASSATGYSNTGELFF
j_call: TRBJ1-4; d_call: -; v_call: TRBV7-9; clone_size: -; cdr3_nt: TGTGCCAGCAGCTTATTCCACGGCGGGGAAAAACTGTTTTTT; cdr3_aa: CASSLFHGGEKLFF
j_call: TRBJ1-2; d_call: -; v_call: TRBV9; clone_size: -; cdr3_nt: TGTGCCAGTGCCGGTGGAGCTAACTATGGCTACACCTTC; cdr3_aa: CASAGGANYGYTF
j_call: TRBJ1-5; d_call: -; v_call: TRBV6-5; clone_size: -; cdr3_nt: TGTGCCAGCAGTCGACAGAGCAATCAGCCCCAGCATTTT; cdr3_aa: CASSRQSNQPQHF
j_call: TRBJ1-2; d_call: -; v_call: TRBV19; clone_size: -; cdr3_nt: TGTGCCAGTAGTGTAAGAACAGGGCGCGATTTCTATGGCTACACCTTC; cdr3_aa: CASSVRTGRDFYGYTF
j_call: TRBJ2-5; d_call: -; v_call: TRBV6-6; clone_size: -; cdr3_nt: TGTGCCAGCAGTTACGGAGGACAGCAAGAGACCCAGTACTTC; cdr3_aa: CASSYGGQQETQYF
j_call: TRBJ2-1; d_call: -; v_call: TRBV19; clone_size: few; cdr3_nt: TGTGCCAGTAGTATTCGCTCAGGGGGACTCTACAATGAGCAGTTCTTC; cdr3_aa: CASSIRSGGLYNEQFF
j_call: TRBJ1-4; d_call: -; v_call: TRBV19; clone_size: -; cdr3_nt: TGTGCCAGTAGTGGATGGGCCTCGGTGGGTGAAAAACTGTTTTTT; cdr3_aa: CASSGWASVGEKLFF
j_call: TRBJ1-4; d_call: TRBD1; v_call: TRBV27; clone_size: -; cdr3_nt: TGTGCCAGCAGTTTTGAGGGACAGGGGTTAACTAATGAAAAACTGTTTTTT; cdr3_aa: CASSFEGQGLTNEKLFF
j_call: TRBJ1-4; d_call: -; v_call: TRBV4-1; clone_size: -; cdr3_nt: TGCGCCAGCAGCCAAGTACAGTCGACTAATGAAAAACTGTTTTTT; cdr3_aa: CASSQVQSTNEKLFF
j_call: TRBJ1-3; d_call: TRBD1; v_call: TRBV10-2; clone_size: -; cdr3_nt: TGCGCCAGCAGCGCGACAGGGTCTGGAAACACCATATATTTT; cdr3_aa: CASSATGSGNTIYF
j_call: TRBJ2-1; d_call: TRBD2; v_call: TRBV9; clone_size: -; cdr3_nt: TGTGCCAGCAGCGTAGAATCGGGGGGAGGATACAATGAGCAGTTCTTC; cdr3_aa: CASSVESGGGYNEQFF
j_call: TRBJ2-3; d_call: -; v_call: TRBV7-2; clone_size: -; cdr3_nt: TGTGCCAGCAGCTTAGAGGGCACGCTAAGCGGAGATACGCAGTATTTT; cdr3_aa: CASSLEGTLSGDTQYF
j_call: TRBJ2-3; d_call: TRBD2; v_call: TRBV7-9; clone_size: -; cdr3_nt: TGTGCCAGCAGCTTAGCGGTGACTAGCCCAGATACGCAGTATTTT; cdr3_aa: CASSLAVTSPDTQYF
j_call: TRBJ2-2; d_call: TRBD2; v_call: TRBV10-3; clone_size: -; cdr3_nt: TGTGCCATCAGTGACTATCTAGCGGGGTCCACCGTGTACACCGGGGAGCTGTTTTTT; cdr3_aa: CAISDYLAGSTVYTGELFF